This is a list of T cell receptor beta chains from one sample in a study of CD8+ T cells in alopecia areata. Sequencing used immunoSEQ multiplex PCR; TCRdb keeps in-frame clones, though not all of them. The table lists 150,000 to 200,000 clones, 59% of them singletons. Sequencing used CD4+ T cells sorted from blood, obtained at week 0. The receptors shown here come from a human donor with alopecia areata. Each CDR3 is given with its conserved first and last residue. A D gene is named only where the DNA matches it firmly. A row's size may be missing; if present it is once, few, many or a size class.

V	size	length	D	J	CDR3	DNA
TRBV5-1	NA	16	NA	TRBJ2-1	CASSLEGYPFDNEQFF	TGCGCCAGCAGCTTGGAGGGGTACCCGTTTGACAATGAGCAGTTCTTC
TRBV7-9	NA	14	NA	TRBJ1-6	CASSLGDPNSPLHF	TGTGCCAGCAGCTTAGGGGACCCAAATTCACCCCTCCACTTT
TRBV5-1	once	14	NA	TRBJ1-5	CASSIDSSNQPQHF	TGCGCCAGCAGCATCGACAGTAGCAATCAGCCCCAGCATTTT
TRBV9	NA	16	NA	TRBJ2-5	CASSVALPGLKETQYF	TGTGCCAGCAGCGTAGCTCTTCCAGGCTTGAAGGAGACCCAGTACTTC
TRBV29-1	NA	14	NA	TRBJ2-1	CSVQGVYSSNEQFF	TGCAGCGTTCAAGGGGTTTATTCGAGCAATGAGCAGTTCTTC
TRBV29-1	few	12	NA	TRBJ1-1	CSAQGDRTEAFF	TGCAGCGCTCAGGGTGATCGCACTGAAGCTTTCTTT
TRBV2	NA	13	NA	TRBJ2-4	CASSEYGKNIQYF	TGTGCCAGCAGTGAATACGGCAAAAACATTCAGTACTTC
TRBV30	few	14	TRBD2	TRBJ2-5	CAWRKGSGEETQYF	TGTGCCTGGAGGAAGGGGAGCGGGGAAGAGACCCAGTACTTC
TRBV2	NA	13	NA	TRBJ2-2	CASSPRAAGELFF	TGTGCCAGCAGCCCCAGGGCGGCCGGGGAGCTGTTTTTT
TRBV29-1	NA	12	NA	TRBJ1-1	CSVAKANTEAFF	TGCAGCGTTGCCAAGGCGAACACTGAAGCTTTCTTT
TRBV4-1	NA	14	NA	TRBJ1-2	CASSQWTDAYGYTF	TGCGCCAGCAGCCAATGGACGGACGCATATGGCTACACCTTC
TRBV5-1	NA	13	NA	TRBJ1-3	CASSQSSGNTIYF	TGCGCCAGCAGCCAGAGCTCTGGAAACACCATATATTTT
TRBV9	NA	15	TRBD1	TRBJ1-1	CASSVQGQMNTEAFF	TGTGCCAGCAGCGTCCAGGGACAGATGAACACTGAAGCTTTCTTT
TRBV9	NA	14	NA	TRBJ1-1	CASSIGRWNTEAFF	TGTGCCAGCAGCATCGGACGGTGGAACACTGAAGCTTTCTTT
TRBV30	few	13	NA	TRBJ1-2	CAWSVRLLEGYTF	TGTGCCTGGAGTGTACGGCTTCTAGAGGGCTACACCTTC
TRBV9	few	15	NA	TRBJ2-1	CASSVATGRANEQFF	TGTGCCAGCAGCGTAGCTACTGGTAGGGCCAATGAGCAGTTCTTC
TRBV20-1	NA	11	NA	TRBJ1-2	CSAPDGGGYTF	TGCAGTGCCCCCGACGGGGGTGGCTACACCTTC
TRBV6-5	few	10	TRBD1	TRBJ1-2	CASGDREYTF	TGTGCCAGTGGGGACAGGGAATACACCTTC
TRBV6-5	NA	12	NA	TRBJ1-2	CATKDSSYGYTF	TGTGCCACCAAGGACAGCAGCTATGGCTACACCTTC
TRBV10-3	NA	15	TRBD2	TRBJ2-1	CAISEGLAGYNEQFF	TGTGCCATCAGTGAGGGACTAGCGGGCTACAATGAGCAGTTCTTC
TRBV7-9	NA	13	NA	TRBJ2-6	CASPYSGANVLTF	TGTGCCAGCCCCTATTCCGGGGCCAACGTCCTGACTTTC
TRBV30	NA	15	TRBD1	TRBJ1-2	CAWSPPVTGNYGYTF	TGTGCCTGGAGCCCCCCCGTGACAGGGAACTATGGCTACACCTTC
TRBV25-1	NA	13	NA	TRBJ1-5	CASRGPVNQPQHF	TGTGCCAGCAGGGGACCGGTCAATCAGCCCCAGCATTTT
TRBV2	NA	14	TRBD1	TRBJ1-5	CASSGTGGIQPQHF	TGTGCCAGCAGTGGGACAGGGGGAATTCAGCCCCAGCATTTT
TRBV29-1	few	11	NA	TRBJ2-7	CSASGVGEQYF	TGCAGCGCCAGTGGGGTCGGCGAGCAGTACTTC
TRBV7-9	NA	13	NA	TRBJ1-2	CASSWRGGNGYTF	TGTGCCAGCAGCTGGAGAGGGGGGAATGGCTACACCTTC
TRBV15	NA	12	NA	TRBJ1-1	CATSRRDTEAFF	TGTGCCACCAGCAGAAGGGACACTGAAGCTTTCTTT
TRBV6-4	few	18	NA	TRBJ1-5	CASSDLRDSLDSNQPQHF	TGTGCCAGCAGTGACTTGAGAGACAGTTTGGATAGCAATCAGCCCCAGCATTTT
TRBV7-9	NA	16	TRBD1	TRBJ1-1	CASSLVPGQGDTEAFF	TGTGCCAGCAGCTTAGTCCCGGGACAGGGGGACACTGAAGCTTTCTTT
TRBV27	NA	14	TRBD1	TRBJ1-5	CASSLDRGAGTQHF	TGTGCCAGCAGTCTCGACAGGGGCGCTGGGACCCAGCATTTT
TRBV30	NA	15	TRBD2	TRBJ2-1	CAWSRLAGVSNEQFF	TGTGCCTGGAGTCGACTAGCGGGGGTTTCTAATGAGCAGTTCTTC
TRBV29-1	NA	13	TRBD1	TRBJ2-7	CSAGTASLGEQYF	TGCAGCGCCGGGACAGCATCTTTGGGCGAGCAGTACTTC
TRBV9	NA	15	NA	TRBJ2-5	CASSVRGRDQETQYF	TGTGCCAGCAGCGTTAGGGGCCGGGATCAAGAGACCCAGTACTTC
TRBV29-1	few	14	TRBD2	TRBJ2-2	CSGRTSGGAGELFF	TGCAGCGGAAGGACTAGCGGGGGGGCTGGGGAGCTGTTTTTT
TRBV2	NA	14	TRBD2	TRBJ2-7	CASRPSGGKYEQYF	TGTGCCAGCAGGCCTAGCGGGGGGAAATACGAGCAGTACTTC